The 5 T cell receptor beta chains listed next were all sequenced from one sample in a study of control samples from healthy donors and cancer patients. Here immunoSEQ multiplex PCR was the method, and the copy in TCRdb shows in-frame clones only, minus some. The sample contains 40,000 to 65,000 clones, about nine tenths of which appear only once. Specimen: PBMCs. These receptors came from a man aged 55 to 70 with head and neck cancer.

V and J are TRBV19 and TRBJ2-1; 9 bases line up with TRBD1. V was clipped by 4 bases and J by 9 bases; unmatched bases: 10. The CDR3 totals 15 residues. Germline V lookup: CDR1 LNHDA, CDR2 SQIVND (reference sequence). DNA of the CDR3: TGTGCCAGTAGTAGAAACAGGGGGCGCTTGGGTGAGCAGTTCTTC. Its protein product is CASSRNRGRLGEQFF.

The J gene is TRBJ1-1, the V gene TRBV2; 7 nucleotides align to TRBD1. Germline V CDR1 and CDR2: SNHLY, FYNNEI. The trim removed 6 bases at V and 4 bases at J, leaving 11 bases unmatched. The CDR3 totals 15 residues. In DNA, the CDR3 is TGTGCCAGCAGGGTGGAGACAGGGTTGGGCACTGAAGCTTTCTTT. The encoded protein is CASRVETGLGTEAFF.

The chain links TRBV7-3 to TRBJ2-3, with TRBD2 matching over 12 bases. V shed 4 bases and J 4 bases; nucleotides not matched to a gene: 9. Germline V gives CDR1 SGHTA, CDR2 FQGTGA. This CDR3 contains 17 residues. In DNA form, the CDR3 reads TGTGCCAGCAGCTCTCGGACTAGCGGGGAGGGAGCAGATACGCAGTATTTT. As protein: CASSSRTSGEGADTQYF. The whole variable domain, remainder taken from reference TRBV7-3 and TRBJ2-3, is GAGVSQTPSNKVTEKGKYVELRCDPISGHTALYWYRQSLGQGPEFLIYFQGTGAADDSGLPNDRFFAVRPEGSVSTLKIQRTERGDSAVYLCASSSRTSGEGADTQYFGPGTRLTVL.

The CDR3 protein is CASSQDHPGGVDEQFF. CDR3 sequence (DNA): TGTGCCAGCAGCCAAGATCATCCGGGGGGCGTCGATGAGCAGTTCTTC. The chain has TRBV4-2 and TRBJ2-1; D possibly corresponds to TRBD2 (7 bases). V lost 0 bases, J lost 8 bases, and 17 bases lay in between. CDR3 size: 16 residues. CDR1 and CDR2 from the germline V gene are LGHNA and YNFKEQ.

J is TRBJ2-5 and V is TRBV11-1, with no clear D. V lost 1 base to trimming and J lost 1 base, with 4 bases between them. Germline V CDR1 and CDR2: SGHAT, FQDESV (reference sequence). The CDR3 extends over 13 amino acids. CDR3 sequence (DNA): TGTGCCAGCAGCTTAGTAATCCAAGAGACCCAGTACTTC. Protein product: CASSLVIQETQYF.